This T cell receptor beta chain emerged from a study of technical replicates of blood from a few donors. The J segment lost 3 bases and the V segment lost 1 base, leaving 3 bases of the junction unmatched. Looked up from germline, CDR1 is MNHNS and CDR2 is SASEGT. This CDR3 is built from 14 residues. The assay was immunoSEQ multiplex PCR, and TCRdb's table has in-frame clones only and misses some. This sample has around 65,000 clones, with roughly 88% found just once. Material: PBMCs. The clonotype comes from a human donor in good health. Some clones in this sample may be carry-over from other donors' samples. This chain joins TRBV6-1 and TRBJ2-7; 7 bases align to TRBD2. In nucleotides, the CDR3 is TGTGCCAGCAGTGAAGAAACTAGCGTCTACGAGCAGTACTTC. This sequence encodes CASSEETSVYEQYF.